This is a list of T cell receptor beta chains from one sample in a study of response to subunit inactivated influenza vaccine. Each CDR3 protein gets one entry after TCRdb re-called the RT-PCR reads with MiXCR. The sample has about 700,000 distinct CDR3 sequences; about 15% are singletons. Sequenced here: PBMCs from blood, sampled 14 days before vaccination. These receptors were collected from a man aged 45-65 years who received an inactivated influenza vaccine. Each CDR3 is given with its conserved first and last residue.

j_gene,v_gene,CDR3aa
TRBJ2-1,TRBV6-1,CASRLTGTSGRWFF
TRBJ2-1,TRBV4-2,CASSQSLTSYNEQFF
TRBJ2-7,TRBV5-4,CASSLNGGEYEQYF
TRBJ2-7,TRBV7-6,CASSLARQDNSYEQYF
TRBJ2-1,TRBV5-1,CASSLAELAYYNEQFF
TRBJ2-1,TRBV7-9,CASSRGLAGVSYNEQFF
TRBJ2-2,TRBV5-1,CASSTRSGAPNTGELFF
TRBJ1-4,TRBV12-3/TRBV12-4,CASSFYQGDEKLFF
TRBJ2-5,TRBV7-8,CASSLERGWGAQETQYF
TRBJ2-2,TRBV5-1,CASSLGFQGTGELFF
TRBJ1-5,TRBV20-1,CSATTGTGFRNQPQHF
TRBJ2-7,TRBV27,CAIKTTGGSYEQYF
TRBJ2-1,TRBV20-1,CSARDQGTALSYNEQFF
TRBJ2-3,TRBV7-8,CASSLPDRDTQYF
TRBJ2-1,TRBV6-2/TRBV6-3,CASSYSRDYHNEQFF
TRBJ2-7,TRBV29-1,CSVSGRADREQYF
TRBJ2-6,TRBV2,CASGLSKIGSGRGSGANVLTF
TRBJ2-2,TRBV20-1,CSARLFRAGVSTGELFF
TRBJ1-2,TRBV20-1,CSARDRGSYGYTF
TRBJ2-3,TRBV10-3,CAISESKVAADTQYF
TRBJ1-2,TRBV5-1,CASSFGRPNYGYTF
TRBJ2-7,TRBV15,CATSRDMGSYEQYF
TRBJ2-5,TRBV20-1,CSARASELAHETQYF
TRBJ1-2,TRBV29-1,CSVAATGNYGYTF
TRBJ2-5,TRBV20-1,CSANRGQETQYF
TRBJ2-7,TRBV7-2,CASSLTVLYEQYF
TRBJ1-6,TRBV12-3/TRBV12-4,CASSPPGTAFNSPLHF
TRBJ1-2,TRBV28,CASSFLGGDYGYTF
TRBJ1-2,TRBV5-1,CASSLSGQGFYGYTF
TRBJ2-7,TRBV20-1,CSAGDLYEQYF
TRBJ1-5,TRBV18,CASSTDRAIQPQHF
TRBJ2-7,TRBV6-4,CASSDSIPSEVYEQYF
TRBJ2-1,TRBV21-1,CASSKKWAVLGGRDEQFF
TRBJ1-5,TRBV5-6,CASSRGTVDNQPQHF
TRBJ2-3,TRBV28,CASSIRQGGTDTQYF